The 10 T cell receptor beta chains in this list originate from one sample, sequenced in a study of human T cells and chemical hapten exposure. This sample's time point: pre-sensitization, week 0. Stated treatment: therapeutic diphenylcyclopropenone sensitization with weekly scalp DPC. TCRdb re-analysed the RACE reads in MiXCR, keeping a single row per CDR3 protein. Of a few hundred thousand distinct CDR3 sequences listed, 7.5% to 8% are singletons. The sequencing here drew on whole blood, taken in connection with sensitization to the hapten diphenylcyclopropenone (DPC). All receptors derive from a man aged 18-30 years with alopecia areata. Some clones in this sample may be carry-over from other donors' samples.

J is TRBJ2-1 and V is TRBV18; D is perhaps TRBD2 (6 bases). V lost 6 bases, J lost 0 bases, and 15 bases lay in between. Looked up from germline, CDR1 is KGHSH and CDR2 is LQKENI. The CDR3 spans 16 residues. CDR3 DNA sequence: TGTGCCAGCTCGCGGACGGGGAGGTACTCCTACAATGAGCAGTTCTTC. Its translation: CASSRTGRYSYNEQFF.

This rearrangement joins TRBV24-1 to TRBJ1-2; D uncertain. Trimming cost V 7 bases and J 4 bases, with 9 bases left between them. This CDR3 comprises 12 residues. Germline-derived CDR1 and CDR2 are KGHDR and SFDVKD. This chain's CDR3 is CATSGDLYGYTF. The CDR3 DNA sequence: TGTGCCACCAGCGGAGACCTCTATGGCTACACCTTC.

There are a few counts of this clonotype. The gene calls are TRBV7-2 and TRBJ1-5; a possible D gene is TRBD1 (6 bases). Deletions cut 2 bases from V and 0 bases from J, with 17 bases between. The CDR3 is 18 amino acids. Per the germline V gene, CDR1 is SGHTA and CDR2 is FQGNSA. Written as DNA, the CDR3 is TGTGCCAGCAGCTTATTACCAGGACAGCCAAATAGCAATCAGCCCCAGCATTTT. Amino acid sequence: CASSLLPGQPNSNQPQHF.

This clonotype came up many times. This chain links TRBV4-3 with TRBJ2-3; a possible D gene is TRBD1 (6 bases). CDR1 and CDR2 from the germline V gene are LGHNA and YSLEER. V was shortened by 0 bases and J by 4 bases, with 11 bases between the two germline ends. The CDR3 totals 15 residues. The CDR3 DNA follows: TGCGCCAGCAGCCAAGACAGGGGCGCCGCAGATACGCAGTATTTT. Amino acids: CASSQDRGAADTQYF.

This chain connects TRBV9 to TRBJ2-1; D gene uncertain. The CDR3 length is 15 residues. The V gene's germline CDR1 is SGDLS and CDR2 YYNGEE. V shed 0 bases and J shed 4 bases, with 11 bases lying between them. The CDR3, as DNA: TGTGCCAGCAGCGTAGGGGATCCCCAGTACAATGAGCAGTTCTTC. Translation: CASSVGDPQYNEQFF.

This clonotype showed up many times. J is TRBJ2-3 and V is TRBV20-1; TRBD2 matches 7 bases. This CDR3 is built from 15 residues. Germline values: CDR1 DFQATT, CDR2 SNEGSKA (reference sequence). V trimming: 3 bases; J trimming: 1 base; junction bases outside the gene matches: 7. The CDR3, as DNA: TGCAGTGCTAGCGGGGCTAGCGGAGGCACAGATACGCAGTATTTT. Protein sequence: CSASGASGGTDTQYF.

At least ten counts were recorded for this clonotype. The V and J genes are TRBV6-5 and TRBJ2-6, with TRBD2 as a possible D gene (5 bases). The CDR3 has 15 residues. CDR1 and CDR2 (germline): MNHEY, SVGAGI. The V end lost 3 bases, the J end lost 1 base, and 7 bases lay between the germline ends. The chain's CDR3 is CASSYRGSGANVLTF. CDR3 sequence (DNA): TGTGCCAGCAGTTATAGAGGGTCTGGGGCCAACGTCCTGACTTTC.

Of note for this clonotype: Mismatch with germline at one junction end may stem from a read error. The gene calls are TRBV7-6 and TRBJ2-4, with a possible D match to TRBD1 (5 bases). Per the germline V gene, CDR1 is SGHVS and CDR2 is FNYEAQ. There are 19 residues in the CDR3. For the CDR3, the DNA is TGTGTCAGCAGCGCAAAATACCGATTCCGGACACTAGCCAAAAACATTCAGTACTTC. Translating it yields CVSSAKYRFRTLAKNIQYF. Together with reference TRBV7-6 and TRBJ2-4, the CDR3 gives the full variable domain: GAGVSQSPRYKVTKRGQDVALRCDPISGHVSLYWYRQALGQGPEFLTYFNYEAQQDKSGLPNDRFSAERPEGSISTLTIQRTEQRDSAMYRCVSSAKYRFRTLAKNIQYFGAGTRLSVL.

In this sample, this clonotype turned up a few times. This chain joins TRBV7-2 and TRBJ2-5; either TRBD1 or TRBD2 may supply D (5 bases each). With 5 bases removed from V and 3 bases from J, the gap between germline ends came to 13 bases. Germline V gives CDR1 SGHTA, CDR2 FQGNSA. The CDR3 contains 14 residues. In nucleotides, the CDR3 is TGTGCCAGCAGCGTCGGGACCAAAGAAGAGACCCAGTACTTC. Amino acids: CASSVGTKEETQYF.

V and J are TRBV10-3 and TRBJ1-1; no firm D call. The CDR3 consists of 13 residues. The germline V and J ends were trimmed by 0 bases and 6 bases, with 8 bases remaining between them. The germline V gene has CDR1 ENHRY and CDR2 SYGVKD. The CDR3 is CAISESREAEAFF. The DNA for the CDR3 is TGTGCCATCAGTGAGTCGCGGGAGGCTGAAGCTTTCTTT.